The clone carrying this T cell receptor beta chain appeared a few times. Its matching antigen is unknown. The data were taken from a study of CD4 T cells in relation to SARS-CoV-2 and coronaviruses. CDR3 length: 15 residues. Germline lookup yields CDR1 SGDLS and CDR2 YYNGEE. Deletions cut 0 bases from V and 4 bases from J, with 10 bases between. Clones were read by immunoSEQ multiplex PCR, and TCRdb kept only the in-frame ones, dropping some. The sample consists of around 25,000 clones, 76% of them appearing once. Unexposed donor CD4+ T cells date from about 2011-2018, before the COVID-19 pandemic. Isolation of CD4+ T cells took place after nine to ten days in culture.

This sequence was found in a human donor in good health. The chain recombines TRBV9 with TRBJ2-2, with a possible D match to TRBD1 (6 bases). The sample consisted of CD4+ T cells from PBMCs, cultured in vitro. The CDR3 nucleotides read TGTGCCAGCAGCGTAGCAGGGGCGCGCACCGGGGAGCTGTTTTTT. Encoded protein: CASSVAGARTGELFF.